This entry lists 17 T cell receptor beta chains sequenced from one sample in a study of response to subunit inactivated influenza vaccine. TCRdb re-analysed the RT-PCR reads in MiXCR, keeping a single row per CDR3 protein. The data contain about 570,000 distinct CDR3 sequences, over 9% of them singletons. The same sample was also studied in work on T cells expressing NK-cell markers. That source reports: Generation of TCR beta cDNA was performed by 5'RACE template switching incorporating UMIs.

Here the sequenced sample was PBMCs from blood, taken on the day of vaccination. The receptors were sampled from a man between 45 and 60 years old who received an inactivated influenza vaccine.

The sample holds a few counts of this clonotype. V and J are TRBV7-2 and TRBJ2-2; 7 bases line up with TRBD2. Germline V gives CDR1 SGHTA, CDR2 FQGNSA. This CDR3 comprises 13 residues. Trimming at V came to 8 bases and at J to 1 base, leaving 1 base not matched to a gene. In DNA form, the CDR3 reads TGTGCCAGCGGGACTATGAACACCGGGGAGCTGTTTTTT. Translation: CASGTMNTGELFF.

This clonotype was detected only a few times. This chain links TRBV29-1 with TRBJ1-1; TRBD1 might be the D (6 bases). In germline, CDR1 is SQVTM, CDR2 ANQGSEA. V lost 1 base to trimming and J lost 8 bases, with 11 bases between them. There are 12 residues in the CDR3. CDR3 nucleotide sequence: TGCAGCGTTGAAGGACAGGAATTAGAAGCTTTCTTT. It yields the protein CSVEGQELEAFF.

The chain recombines TRBV5-6 with TRBJ2-7; 13 bases are shared with TRBD2. CDR1 and CDR2 from the germline V gene are SGHDT and YYEEEE. CDR3 length equals 16 residues. Losses at the gene ends were 3 bases for V and 3 bases for J; bases not matched to a gene: 6. CDR3 coding DNA: TGTGCCAGCAGCTACCGGACTAGCGGGAGTTACTACGAGCAGTACTTC. It translates to CASSYRTSGSYYEQYF.

V and J are TRBV19 and TRBJ2-3; perhaps TRBD1 as D (7 bases). Germline lookup yields CDR1 LNHDA and CDR2 SQIVND (reference sequence). The CDR3 is 15 amino acids. Trimming pared 6 bases from V and 6 bases from J, leaving 19 bases between. The CDR3 coding sequence is TGTGCCAGTAGCGCCATCAAGACAGGGAGGGATACGCAGTATTTT. It is translated as CASSAIKTGRDTQYF.

In its sample, this clonotype was seen a few times. J is TRBJ2-1 and V is TRBV19, with D uncertain. Trimming removed 1 base at V and 1 base at J, with 8 bases between. This CDR3 has 15 amino acids. Germline V gene data show CDR1 as LNHDA and CDR2 as SQIVND (reference sequence). In DNA form, the CDR3 reads TGTGCCAGTAGTATAGTTCCAGTGTCCTACAATGAGCAGTTCTTC. The encoded protein is CASSIVPVSYNEQFF.

The chain couples TRBV10-3 to TRBJ2-1; the D gene could be TRBD1 or TRBD2 (7 bases each). V lost 3 bases and J 6 bases, leaving 12 bases between the germline ends. This CDR3 has 14 amino acids. CDR1 and CDR2 from the germline V gene are ENHRY and SYGVKD. CDR3 protein: CAISDAGGGNEQFF. The CDR3 region has the DNA TGTGCCATCAGTGATGCAGGGGGGGGCAATGAGCAGTTCTTC.

This clonotype has a handful of counts. V is TRBV7-2 and J is TRBJ2-1, with D perhaps matching TRBD1 (7 bases). Trimming cost V 9 bases and J 3 bases, with 24 bases left between them. CDR3 length: 17 amino acids. Germline V gene sequence: CDR1 SGHTA, CDR2 FQGNSA. CDR3 nucleotides: TGTGCCAGTTCCGGCGGGACAGCCTCCTCCTACTACAATGAGCAGTTCTTC. Its translation is CASSGGTASSYYNEQFF.

There are a few counts of this clonotype. The chain carries TRBV4-3 and TRBJ2-3; TRBD2 matches at 10 bases. Trimming removed 2 bases from V and 2 bases from J; junction bases left unmatched: 1. Germline V CDR1 and CDR2: LGHNA, YSLEER. The CDR3 is 15 amino acids. The CDR3 is CASSQTSGVTDTQYF. As DNA, the CDR3 is TGCGCCAGCAGCCAAACTAGCGGGGTCACAGATACGCAGTATTTT.

In regard to this clonotype: The junction and the germline gene differ at one end; a read error may be behind it. The chain uses TRBV2 and TRBJ2-7, with 10 nucleotides matching TRBD2. This CDR3 is 12 amino acids long. Per germline, CDR1 SNHLY and CDR2 FYNNEI. The DNA of the CDR3 is TGTGCCAGCATCGGACTAGCGGAAGTGTCTGTCTTC. This gives the protein CASIGLAEVSVF.

This clonotype has just a few counts. The rearrangement uses TRBV28 and TRBJ2-2, with D possibly matching TRBD2 (6 bases). This CDR3 has 14 residues. V lost 7 bases and J 6 bases, leaving 15 bases between the germline ends. Germline CDR1 is MDHEN and CDR2 is SYDVKM. For the CDR3, the DNA is TGTGCCAGCAAATTAAGGGGACTCTCCGGGGAGCTGTTTTTT. This codes for CASKLRGLSGELFF.

V usage is TRBV5-1 and J usage is TRBJ2-3, with 9 bases aligning to TRBD2. V lost 7 bases to trimming and J lost 3 bases; unmatched junction nucleotides: 12. Germline CDR1 SGHRS, CDR2 YFSETQ. The CDR3 loop spans 16 amino acids. CDR3 in DNA: TGCGCCAGCGCTGAACGGGGTAGCGGGAGTACAGATACGCAGTATTTT. As protein: CASAERGSGSTDTQYF.

V usage is TRBV18 and J usage is TRBJ2-1; D is unresolved. Trimming removed 4 bases from V and 5 bases from J, with 9 bases in between. Germline assignment: CDR1 KGHSH and CDR2 LQKENI. The CDR3 totals 13 residues. This CDR3 is CASSQGIDNEQFF. In DNA, the CDR3 is TGTGCCAGCTCACAGGGTATTGACAATGAGCAGTTCTTC.

The chain combines TRBV6-2 or TRBV6-3 with TRBJ1-5; 7 bases map to TRBD1. The CDR3 contains 15 residues. Germline CDR1 reads MNHEY; CDR2 reads SVGEGT. The ends lost 5 bases at V and 9 bases at J; junction bases unmatched: 13. CDR3 sequence (DNA): TGTGCCAGCAGTCGCCGGACAGGCGGCCCGGGGCCCCAGCATTTT. Amino acid sequence: CASSRRTGGPGPQHF.

The V call is TRBV27, the J call TRBJ1-2; a possible D gene is TRBD1 (6 bases). With 4 bases removed from V and 5 bases from J, the gap between germline ends came to 23 bases. This CDR3 region has 17 residues. CDR1 and CDR2 (germline): MNHEY, SMNVEV (reference sequence). The CDR3 here is CASSSGRGTLALYGYTF. The CDR3 DNA reads as TGTGCCAGCAGTTCCGGGAGGGGGACACTTGCACTTTATGGCTACACCTTC.

This clonotype was observed a handful of times. The chain combines TRBV5-6 with TRBJ1-5; the D gene is possibly TRBD1 (6 bases). The length of the CDR3 is 13 residues. With 4 bases removed from V and 6 bases from J, the gap between germline ends came to 11 bases. Germline values: CDR1 SGHDT, CDR2 YYEEEE. The CDR3 sequence is CASSRQDGQPQHF. For the CDR3, the DNA is TGTGCCAGCAGCAGACAGGATGGTCAGCCCCAGCATTTT. Filled out from reference TRBV5-6 and TRBJ1-5, the complete variable domain reads DAGVTQSPTHLIKTRGQQVTLRCSPKSGHDTVSWYQQALGQGPQFIFQYYEEEERQRGNFPDRFSGHQFPNYSSELNVNALLLGDSALYLCASSRQDGQPQHFGDGTRLSIL.

This clonotype was observed a handful of times. The J gene is TRBJ2-1, the V gene TRBV28; perhaps TRBD2 as D (5 bases). The CDR3 has 14 residues. CDR1 and CDR2 (germline): MDHEN, SYDVKM. V was trimmed by 9 bases and J by 0 bases, leaving 12 bases between them. In nucleotides, the CDR3 is TGTGCCAGTAGCGACACGAGCTCCTACAATGAGCAGTTCTTC. The encoded protein is CASSDTSSYNEQFF.

DNA of the CDR3: TGTGCCAGCAGCTTAAGCGGAGACGGAAACATTCAGTACTTC. It encodes CASSLSGDGNIQYF. The V and J genes are TRBV7-3 and TRBJ2-4; D is unclear. The germline V and J ends were trimmed by 1 base and 6 bases, with 10 bases remaining between them. The germline V gene encodes CDR1 SGHTA and CDR2 FQGTGA. The CDR3 length is 14 residues.